These 27 T cell receptor beta chains were sequenced from one sample in a study of cytomegalovirus exposure and HLA in healthy donors. PCR primers comprised 60 Vbeta and 13 Jbeta primers. Produced via immunoSEQ multiplex PCR; TCRdb's table is partial and in-frame only. Of fewer than 250,000 clones detected, around 67% appear once; the ten largest clones hold about 3.1%. The sequenced sample was PBMCs. Receptor source: a woman in her twenties or thirties in good health and CMV-seropositive.

This clone was seen once. This chain links TRBV28 with TRBJ2-1; 10 nucleotides align to TRBD2. This CDR3 contains 16 residues. CDR1 is MDHEN and CDR2 is SYDVKM in the germline V gene. V lost 3 bases and J lost 9; bases outside the gene matches: 11. The CDR3 DNA follows: TGTGCCAGCAGTTTGGATCCATCACTAGCGGGAAGTGAGCAGTTCTTC. Its protein is CASSLDPSLAGSEQFF. Supplemented by reference TRBV28 and TRBJ2-1, the full variable domain reads DVKVTQSSRYLVKRTGEKVFLECVQDMDHENMFWYRQDPGLGLRLIYFSYDVKMKEKGDIPEGYSVSREKKERFSLILESASTNQTSMYLCASSLDPSLAGSEQFFGPGTRLTVL.

The chain carries TRBV29-1 and TRBJ1-1; 10 positions agree with TRBD1. The CDR3 loop spans 13 amino acids. Germline lookup yields CDR1 SQVTM and CDR2 ANQGSEA. The CDR3 DNA follows: TGCAGAGCACTCGGACAGGGGGACACTGAAGCTTTCTTT. Amino acid sequence: CRALGQGDTEAFF. The full variable domain, its missing parts supplied by reference TRBV29-1 and TRBJ1-1, is SAVISQKPSRDICQRGTSLTIQCQVDSQVTMMFWYRQQPGQSLTLIATANQGSEATYESGFVIDKFPISRPNLTFSTLTVSNMSPEDSSIYLCRALGQGDTEAFFGQGTRLTVV.

The chain carries TRBV18 and TRBJ2-1; TRBD2 agrees at 8 bases. This CDR3 is 17 amino acids long. J lost 7 bases, V lost 2 bases, and 13 bases had no gene match. Looked up from germline, CDR1 is KGHSH and CDR2 is LQKENI. CDR3 nucleotides: TGTGCCAGCTCACCAGGACCGGGAGGGCCTATGGGAAATGAGCAGTTCTTC. Translation gives CASSPGPGGPMGNEQFF. Using reference TRBV18 and TRBJ2-1 for the parts outside the CDR3, the full variable domain is NAGVMQNPRHLVRRRGQEARLRCSPMKGHSHVYWYRQLPEEGLKFMVYLQKENIIDESGMPKERFSAEFPKEGPSILRIQQVVRGDSAAYFCASSPGPGGPMGNEQFFGPGTRLTVL.

V usage is TRBV10-3 and J usage is TRBJ1-1, with TRBD1 matching over 8 bases. The V and J ends lost 7 bases and 4 bases, in that order; junction bases with no gene match: 5. The length of the CDR3 is 13 residues. The V gene's germline CDR1 is ENHRY and CDR2 SYGVKD. CDR3 protein: CAINRGIGTEAFF. The CDR3 DNA follows: TGTGCCATCAACAGGGGGATAGGCACTGAAGCTTTCTTT.

V is TRBV12-5 and J is TRBJ2-2; 7 nucleotides match TRBD1. The CDR3 runs to 15 residues. J was trimmed by 8 bases and V by 7 bases; bases with no gene match: 13. Germline values: CDR1 LGHNT, CDR2 FRNRAP. The CDR3, as DNA: TGTGCTAGTGCCAAAGGGACAGAGGCTAAGGGGGAGCTGTTTTTT. Encoded protein: CASAKGTEAKGELFF.

There are a few counts of this clone. CDR3 DNA sequence: TGTGCCAGCAAACTAAAGGGACAGGGTTCTTATAGCAATCAGCCCCAGCATTTT. Its protein product is CASKLKGQGSYSNQPQHF. The chain has TRBV27 and TRBJ1-5, with 9 bases matching TRBD1. The germline V gene has CDR1 MNHEY and CDR2 SMNVEV (reference sequence). The CDR3 has 18 amino acids. With V trimmed by 7 bases and J by 0 bases, 13 bases remained unmatched.

This chain uses TRBV18 with TRBJ2-2, with D perhaps TRBD2 (5 bases). This CDR3 comprises 16 residues. Deletions cut 2 bases from V and 0 bases from J, with 10 bases between. Looked up from germline, CDR1 is KGHSH and CDR2 is LQKENI. CDR3 in amino acids: CASSPTTNANTGELFF. DNA of the CDR3: TGTGCCAGCTCACCAACGACTAACGCGAACACCGGGGAGCTGTTTTTT.

The chain is built from TRBV6-1 and TRBJ1-5; D may be TRBD1 (6 bases). Germline V gene lookup returns CDR1 MNHNS and CDR2 SASEGT. The CDR3 sequence is 15 residues long. V was pared by 0 bases and J by 6 bases, with 12 bases between. The DNA of the CDR3 is TGTGCCAGCAGTGAAGCGGGGGGGGCGACTCAGCCCCAGCATTTT. This encodes CASSEAGGATQPQHF.

V usage is TRBV5-1 and J usage is TRBJ2-7, with 8 bases aligning to TRBD2. V was pared by 0 bases and J by 3 bases, with 8 bases of the junction left unmatched. This CDR3 spans 16 amino acids. Germline loops: CDR1 SGHRS, CDR2 YFSETQ. CDR3 in amino acids: CASSLAGVAGYYEQYF. Written as DNA, the CDR3 is TGCGCCAGCAGCTTGGCCGGCGTAGCGGGATACTACGAGCAGTACTTC.

Only a few counts were recorded for this clone. This chain connects TRBV11-3 to TRBJ2-1; D perhaps matches TRBD2 (5 bases). There are 16 residues in the CDR3. Between the trimmed V and J ends, which lost 5 bases and 6 bases, there was a span of 20 bases. CDR1 and CDR2 (germline): SGHNT, YENEEA. DNA for the CDR3: TGTGCCAGCAGCCCTGAAGCGCGGGCCGAAGGCAATGAGCAGTTCTTC. This sequence encodes CASSPEARAEGNEQFF.

The chain carries TRBV5-1 and TRBJ2-6; D remains unclear. This CDR3 comprises 15 residues. V was pared by 6 bases and J by 0 bases, with 10 bases between. The germline CDR1 and CDR2 sequences are SGHRS and YFSETQ. Here the CDR3 reads CASNWATSGANVLTF. The CDR3 DNA sequence: TGCGCCAGCAACTGGGCCACCTCTGGGGCCAACGTCCTGACTTTC.

The chain links TRBV29-1 to TRBJ2-1; tentative D call: TRBD2 (6 bases). V lost 4 bases and J 2 bases, leaving 9 bases between the germline ends. Germline V gene lookup returns CDR1 SQVTM and CDR2 ANQGSEA. The CDR3 sequence is 13 residues long. Written as DNA, the CDR3 is TGCAGCGTTGGAACGGGGGCCTACAATGAGCAGTTCTTC. Its protein is CSVGTGAYNEQFF.

V usage is TRBV28 and J usage is TRBJ2-7, with a tentative D call TRBD2 (5 bases). The V gene lost 2 bases and the J gene lost 0 bases, with 17 bases spanning the gap. The CDR3 has 17 residues. The germline V gene has CDR1 MDHEN and CDR2 SYDVKM. CDR3 amino acids: CASSLILGQDPSYEQYF. The CDR3, as DNA: TGTGCCAGCAGTTTAATACTAGGTCAGGATCCCTCCTACGAGCAGTACTTC.

The chain joins TRBV14 to TRBJ2-1; a weak D match, TRBD2 (5 bases). The CDR3 has 15 amino acids. The V gene lost 0 bases and the J gene lost 7 bases, with 13 bases spanning the gap. Per the germline V gene, CDR1 is SGHDN and CDR2 is FVKESK. The CDR3 protein is CASSQESRWENEQFF. CDR3 nucleotides: TGTGCCAGCAGCCAAGAATCTAGGTGGGAGAATGAGCAGTTCTTC.

This clone was seen a few times. The J gene is TRBJ2-7, the V gene TRBV10-3; perhaps TRBD2 as D (5 bases). Trimming pared 3 bases from V and 10 bases from J, leaving 10 bases between. From germline, CDR1 is ENHRY and CDR2 SYGVKD. This CDR3 is built from 11 residues. This CDR3 is CAISEQRAQYF. The CDR3 DNA reads TGTGCCATCAGTGAACAGAGGGCACAGTACTTC.

V gene TRBV5-1 combines with J gene TRBJ2-2, with TRBD2 identical over 16 bases. In germline, CDR1 is SGHRS, CDR2 YFSETQ. Trimming cost V 3 bases and J 5 bases; bases outside gene matches: 7. The CDR3 contains 18 residues. This CDR3 is CASSSGLAGGPGTGELFF. CDR3 nucleotides: TGCGCCAGCAGCTCGGGACTAGCGGGAGGGCCGGGAACCGGGGAGCTGTTTTTT.

This chain joins TRBV4-1 and TRBJ2-6, with 12 bases lining up with TRBD1. Germline V gives CDR1 MGHRA, CDR2 YSYEKL. The CDR3 sequence is 17 residues long. V shed 4 bases and J 2 bases; nucleotides not matched to a gene: 3. The CDR3 reads CASSLGQGAPGANVLTF. The DNA for the CDR3 is TGCGCCAGCAGCCTGGGACAGGGGGCGCCTGGGGCCAACGTCCTGACTTTC.

This rearrangement joins TRBV4-1 to TRBJ2-5; D remains ambiguous. CDR3 length equals 13 residues. V was cut by 1 base and J by 8 bases, with 11 bases left in between. Per germline, CDR1 MGHRA and CDR2 YSYEKL. The CDR3, as DNA: TGCGCCAGCAGCCAAGCCCGGAGTCCCACCCAGTACTTC. It yields the protein CASSQARSPTQYF.

The chain has TRBV28 and TRBJ1-4, with D possibly matching TRBD1 (6 bases). Deletions cut 3 bases from V and 8 bases from J, with 19 bases between. Germline V gene lookup returns CDR1 MDHEN and CDR2 SYDVKM. The length of the CDR3 is 16 residues. The CDR3 coding sequence is TGTGCCAGCAGTTTTCAGCCTCGGGGGGCCGGCGAAAAACTGTTTTTT. Translating gives CASSFQPRGAGEKLFF.

This rearrangement joins TRBV28 to TRBJ1-2, with 7 bases matching TRBD1. The junction had 3 bases not matched to a gene; V was cut back by 2 bases and J by 0 bases. In germline, CDR1 is MDHEN, CDR2 SYDVKM. CDR3 length: 15 residues. CDR3 loop: CASSLRGTANYGYTF. The CDR3 DNA sequence: TGTGCCAGCAGTTTAAGGGGGACAGCTAACTATGGCTACACCTTC.

This chain links TRBV6-5 with TRBJ2-7; D is possibly TRBD2 (5 bases). The V gene lost 5 bases and the J gene lost 0 bases, with 11 bases spanning the gap. Germline V lookup: CDR1 MNHEY, CDR2 SVGAGI. The CDR3 is 14 amino acids. The CDR3 DNA is TGTGCCAGCAGTGAAAGCGGTACCTCCTACGAGCAGTACTTC. This sequence encodes CASSESGTSYEQYF.

The genes are TRBV19 and TRBJ2-3; TRBD2 agrees at 14 bases. Germline CDR1 and CDR2: LNHDA and SQIVND (reference sequence). Trimming cost V 6 bases and J 5 bases; bases outside gene matches: 10. CDR3 size: 17 residues. The CDR3 reads CASRNPGLAGARDTQYF. In nucleotides, the CDR3 is TGTGCCAGTAGGAACCCGGGACTAGCGGGAGCCAGAGATACGCAGTATTTT.

This chain connects TRBV10-3 to TRBJ2-1; maybe TRBD2 (6 bases). V shed 4 bases and J shed 5 bases, with 18 bases lying between them. The CDR3 totals 16 residues. The germline gives CDR1 ENHRY, CDR2 SYGVKD. CDR3 residues: CAISAPIGGNNNEQFF. The CDR3 DNA reads as TGTGCCATCAGTGCCCCTATAGGAGGGAATAACAATGAGCAGTTCTTC.

The chain links TRBV7-6 to TRBJ2-2; D may be TRBD2 (5 bases). V lost 2 bases, J lost 1 base, and 17 bases lay in between. The CDR3 runs to 18 residues. Germline V gives CDR1 SGHVS, CDR2 FNYEAQ. The CDR3 here is CASSLSYAAELNTGELFF. In nucleotides, the CDR3 is TGTGCCAGCAGCTTATCGTATGCAGCGGAGCTGAACACCGGGGAGCTGTTTTTT.

V usage is TRBV4-1 and J usage is TRBJ2-1, with TRBD1 identical over 9 bases. V dropped 1 base and J dropped 7; count of bases not matched to a gene: 11. Germline loops: CDR1 MGHRA, CDR2 YSYEKL. CDR3 size: 17 residues. The CDR3 sequence is CASSQVRDRVTINEQFF. DNA for the CDR3: TGCGCCAGCAGCCAAGTTCGGGACAGGGTTACTATAAATGAGCAGTTCTTC.

The chain has TRBV28 and TRBJ1-4; 7 bases are a match to TRBD1. Germline V CDR1 and CDR2: MDHEN, SYDVKM. V lost 6 bases and J lost 8; bases outside the gene matches: 9. The CDR3 sequence is 14 residues long. The CDR3 sequence is CASSPRGKDEKLFF. The DNA for the CDR3 is TGTGCCAGCAGCCCCAGGGGGAAAGACGAAAAACTGTTTTTT.

The chain carries TRBV6-5 and TRBJ2-5; TRBD2 is a possible D gene (6 bases). CDR3 size: 13 residues. Germline V gene lookup returns CDR1 MNHEY and CDR2 SVGAGI. Trimming took 7 bases from V and 5 from J, leaving 14 bases between them. The CDR3 reads CASTPGGSETQYF. Written as DNA, the CDR3 is TGTGCCAGCACCCCCGGAGGGTCCGAGACCCAGTACTTC.